This T cell receptor beta chain was captured by sequencing in a study of T-cell memory formation after mild COVID-19. Study summary: For the most part, TCR clusters were specific to one donor.

With regard to this clonotype: The antigen is undetermined.

General observations from the study: SARS-CoV-2 specificity was not confirmed for second-wave clones peaking on day 37. CD4+ bias marked clones expanding day 15 to 37, unlike balanced contracting clones.

V dropped 0 bases and J dropped 2; count of bases not matched to a gene: 10. CDR1 is ENHRY and CDR2 is SYGVKD in the germline V gene. The CDR3 is 19 amino acids. UMIs and sample barcodes were carried by the TCR alpha and TCR beta cDNA libraries that 5'RACE produced using constant-segment primers. TCRdb fed the 5' RACE reads into MiXCR, producing one record per CDR3 protein. The sample has about 270,000 distinct CDR3 sequences, 15% to 19% seen once. The chain employs TRBV10-3 and TRBJ2-1, with 10 bases fitting TRBD1. The clonotype comes from an adult woman who had mild COVID-19 (a few samples of this study predate the infection). Cell type and time point are not known. Sequencing was carried out using PBMCs or a T cell subset sorted from them (not recorded which). The CDR3 loop reads CAISESKGQGRDPYNEQFF. In nucleotides, the CDR3 is TGTGCCATCAGTGAGTCTAAGGGACAGGGGAGAGATCCCTACAATGAGCAGTTCTTC.